The 13 T cell receptor beta chains listed next were all sequenced from one sample in a study of a mutant IDH1 vaccine in newly diagnosed glioma. These receptors' targets are unknown. Time point denoted: week 47, end of study. A 20-mer mutant IDH1 peptide at 300 ug was injected subcutaneously with topical imiquimod. Profiled with immunoSEQ multiplex PCR; TCRdb holds only in-frame clones, not every one. The table includes about 55,000 clones, roughly 72% detected once. This sample comprised PBMCs, obtained from a glioma patient whose treatment included an IDH1 peptide vaccine. The receptors were gathered from a woman in her thirties or forties with glioma. Some clones in this sample may be carry-over from other donors' samples.

V gene TRBV5-1 combines with J gene TRBJ1-1, with D hard to call. Germline assignment: CDR1 SGHRS and CDR2 YFSETQ. The CDR3 length is 15 residues. V lost 0 bases to trimming and J lost 1 base, with 10 bases between them. CDR3 in amino acids: CASSLVLSPNTEAFF. CDR3 DNA sequence: TGCGCCAGCAGCTTGGTTCTGAGCCCGAACACTGAAGCTTTCTTT. The full variable domain, its missing parts supplied by reference TRBV5-1 and TRBJ1-1, is KAGVTQTPRYLIKTRGQQVTLSCSPISGHRSVSWYQQTPGQGLQFLFEYFSETQRNKGNFPGRFSGRQFSNSRSEMNVSTLELGDSALYLCASSLVLSPNTEAFFGQGTRLTVV.

The chain carries TRBV5-1 and TRBJ1-1, with D maybe TRBD1 (6 bases). V lost 3 bases, J lost 4 bases, and 10 bases lay in between. This CDR3 is built from 13 residues. Germline-derived CDR1 and CDR2 are SGHRS and YFSETQ. The CDR3 sequence: CASSYVGGTEAFF. The CDR3 nucleotides read TGCGCCAGCAGCTACGTAGGGGGCACTGAAGCTTTCTTT.

This clone came up a few times. The rearrangement uses TRBV27 and TRBJ1-2; D is undetermined. This CDR3 region has 13 residues. Trimming removed 3 bases at V and 9 bases at J, with 14 bases between. Germline V gene data show CDR1 as MNHEY and CDR2 as SMNVEV (reference sequence). CDR3 sequence: CASSFSRLSSYTF. The CDR3 nucleotides are TGTGCCAGCAGTTTCTCCCGCCTGTCGAGCTACACCTTC.

This chain joins TRBV6-1 and TRBJ2-2, with D possibly being TRBD1 (5 bases). The CDR3 is 15 residues long. V lost 4 bases and J lost 0, with 9 bases in between. Germline-derived CDR1 and CDR2 are MNHNS and SASEGT. This chain's CDR3 is CASSGRGTNTGELFF. In DNA, the CDR3 is TGTGCCAGCAGTGGAAGGGGTACGAACACCGGGGAGCTGTTTTTT.

V is TRBV5-4 and J is TRBJ2-5, with TRBD2 as a possible D gene (5 bases). V lost 4 bases and J lost 5, with 15 bases in between. The CDR3 runs to 14 residues. Germline V lookup: CDR1 SGHNT, CDR2 YYREEE (reference sequence). Here the CDR3 reads CASSPGLAAETQYF. The CDR3 bases are TGTGCCAGCAGCCCCGGACTTGCCGCGGAGACCCAGTACTTC.

The rearrangement uses TRBV5-1 and TRBJ1-5; no clear D gene. Germline-derived CDR1 and CDR2 are SGHRS and YFSETQ. The V gene lost 1 base and the J gene lost 4 bases, with 6 bases spanning the gap. This CDR3 comprises 13 residues. The CDR3 reads CASSLMQNQPQHF. Written as DNA, the CDR3 is TGCGCCAGCAGCTTGATGCAGAATCAGCCCCAGCATTTT.

The rearrangement links TRBV27 to TRBJ1-1; no definite D call. This CDR3 region has 13 residues. Germline CDR1 is MNHEY and CDR2 is SMNVEV (reference sequence). The ends were cut back, 5 bases at V and 1 base at J, with 8 bases in the middle. The CDR3 coding sequence is TGTGCCAGCAGTCCCCAGGAGAACACTGAAGCTTTCTTT. It translates to CASSPQENTEAFF.

The rearrangement links TRBV30 to TRBJ2-7; tentatively, D is TRBD2 (6 bases). With 0 bases removed from V and 6 bases from J, the gap between germline ends came to 21 bases. Germline V gene sequence: CDR1 GTSNPN, CDR2 SVGIG (reference sequence). The CDR3 length is 16 residues. CDR3 DNA: TGTGCCTGGAGTGTACTCGGCAGCGGGCCGGGCGTCGAGCAGTACTTC. Its translation: CAWSVLGSGPGVEQYF.

The chain uses TRBV9 and TRBJ2-3; tentative D call: TRBD2 (6 bases). Between the trimmed V and J ends, which lost 4 bases and 8 bases, there was a span of 14 bases. In germline, CDR1 is SGDLS, CDR2 YYNGEE. The length of the CDR3 is 13 residues. The CDR3 is CASSPRLEGTQYF. The CDR3 region has the DNA TGTGCCAGCAGCCCGCGACTAGAAGGTACGCAGTATTTT.

The J gene is TRBJ2-7, the V gene TRBV4-3, with 7 nucleotides matching TRBD1. Losses at the gene ends were 2 bases for V and 9 bases for J; bases not matched to a gene: 13. The CDR3 loop spans 15 amino acids. Germline lookup yields CDR1 LGHNA and CDR2 YSLEER. CDR3 sequence: CASSQSQMDRSPQYF. The CDR3 nucleotides read TGCGCCAGCAGCCAATCCCAAATGGACAGGTCTCCGCAGTACTTC.

The chain links TRBV7-9 to TRBJ2-7; D remains unclear. This CDR3 is built from 11 residues. CDR1 is SEHNR and CDR2 is FQNEAQ in the germline V gene (reference sequence). With 4 bases removed from V and 3 bases from J, the gap between germline ends came to 4 bases. The CDR3 loop reads CASSYNYEQYF. The CDR3, as DNA: TGTGCCAGCAGCTATAACTACGAGCAGTACTTC.

V usage is TRBV4-3 and J usage is TRBJ1-4, with D unclear. Germline V gene sequence: CDR1 LGHNA, CDR2 YSLEER. The ends were cut back, 1 base at V and 7 bases at J, with 7 bases in the middle. The CDR3 spans 13 residues. The CDR3 reads CASSQVQFEKLFF. CDR3 bases: TGCGCCAGCAGCCAAGTTCAATTTGAAAAACTGTTTTTT.

The rearrangement uses TRBV2 and TRBJ1-5; 7 bases are shared with TRBD1. Germline CDR1 reads SNHLY; CDR2 reads FYNNEI. The CDR3 has 15 residues. Losses at the gene ends were 1 base for V and 6 bases for J; bases not matched to a gene: 6. The chain's CDR3 is CASSEVGTALQPQHF. DNA of the CDR3: TGTGCCAGCAGTGAAGTGGGGACAGCGCTTCAGCCCCAGCATTTT.